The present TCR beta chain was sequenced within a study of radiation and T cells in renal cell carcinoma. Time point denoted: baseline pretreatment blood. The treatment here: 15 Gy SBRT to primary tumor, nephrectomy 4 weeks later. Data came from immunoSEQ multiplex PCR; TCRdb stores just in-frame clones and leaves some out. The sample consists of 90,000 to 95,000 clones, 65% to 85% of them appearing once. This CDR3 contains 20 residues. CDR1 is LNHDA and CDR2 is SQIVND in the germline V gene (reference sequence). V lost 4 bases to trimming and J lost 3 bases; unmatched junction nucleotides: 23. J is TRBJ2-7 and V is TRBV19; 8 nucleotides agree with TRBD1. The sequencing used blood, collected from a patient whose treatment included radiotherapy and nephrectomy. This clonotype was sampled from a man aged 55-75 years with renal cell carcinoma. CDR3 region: CASSNPPGQAYTGASYEQYF. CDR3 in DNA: TGTGCCAGTAGTAACCCACCGGGACAGGCTTACACCGGAGCTAGCTACGAGCAGTACTTC.